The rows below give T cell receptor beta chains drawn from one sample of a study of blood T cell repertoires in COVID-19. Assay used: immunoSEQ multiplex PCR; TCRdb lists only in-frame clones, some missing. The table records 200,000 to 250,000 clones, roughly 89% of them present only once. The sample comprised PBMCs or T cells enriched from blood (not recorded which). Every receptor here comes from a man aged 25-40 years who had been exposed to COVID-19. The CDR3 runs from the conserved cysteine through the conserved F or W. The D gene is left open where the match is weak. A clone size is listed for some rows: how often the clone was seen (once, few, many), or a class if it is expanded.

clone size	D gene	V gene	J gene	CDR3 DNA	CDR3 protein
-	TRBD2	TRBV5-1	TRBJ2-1	TGCGCCAGCAGCTTGGTTGCGGGGGGCAAGAATGAGCAGTTCTTC	CASSLVAGGKNEQFF
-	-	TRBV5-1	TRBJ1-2	TGCGCCAGCAGCGTGACGACAGGAGAGGTTGGCTACACCTTC	CASSVTTGEVGYTF
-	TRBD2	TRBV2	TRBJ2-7	TGTGCCAGCTGCCCGGGACTAGGCTATGCCTACGAGCAGTACTTC	CASCPGLGYAYEQYF
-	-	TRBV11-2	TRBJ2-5	TGTGCCAGCAGCTTAGGGGTAACGGGGAAGGAGACCCAGTACTTC	CASSLGVTGKETQYF
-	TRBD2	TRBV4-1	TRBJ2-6	TGCGCCAGCAGCCATCCCCCTCGGGGGGTCAACGTCCTGACTTTC	CASSHPPRGVNVLTF
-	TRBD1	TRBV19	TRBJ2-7	TGTGCCAGTAGTAGTTGGACAGGGCGTCACGAGCAGTACTTC	CASSSWTGRHEQYF
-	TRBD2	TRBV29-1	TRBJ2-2	TGCAGCGCCCGAATCAGCGGGGGAATTGGCACCGGGGAGCTGTTTTTT	CSARISGGIGTGELFF
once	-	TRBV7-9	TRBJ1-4	TGTGCCAGCAGCTCAGGGAGGTATTTGAATGAAAAACTGTTTTTT	CASSSGRYLNEKLFF
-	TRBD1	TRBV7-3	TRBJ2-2	TGTGCCAGCAGCTTTGACAGGGGACCCGGGGAGCTGTTTTTT	CASSFDRGPGELFF
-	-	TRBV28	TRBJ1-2	TGTGCCAGCAGTCTCTCCGGGGGTGGGGATGGCTACACCTTC	CASSLSGGGDGYTF
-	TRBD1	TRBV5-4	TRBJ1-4	TGTGCCAGCAGCTTTCAGGGGGCGAGTGAAAAACTGTTTTTT	CASSFQGASEKLFF
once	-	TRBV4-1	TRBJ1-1	TGCGCCAGCAGTCCGACAGGTCTGAACACTGAAGCTTTCTTT	CASSPTGLNTEAFF
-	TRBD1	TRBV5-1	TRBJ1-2	TGCGCCAGCAGCTTGTCCGGGACAGGAGTAGCTAACTATGGCTACACCTTC	CASSLSGTGVANYGYTF
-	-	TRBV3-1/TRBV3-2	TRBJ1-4	TGTGCCAGCAGCCAAGAGAAGTCGAGTGAAAAACTGTTTTTT	CASSQEKSSEKLFF
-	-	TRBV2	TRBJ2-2	TGTGCCAGCAGGTTCGCGAACACCGGGGAGCTGTTTTTT	CASRFANTGELFF
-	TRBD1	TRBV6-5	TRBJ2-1	TGTGCCAGCGGACTGGACAGGGGAAAGGTTGAGCAGTTCTTC	CASGLDRGKVEQFF
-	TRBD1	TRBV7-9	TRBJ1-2	TGTGCCAGCAGCATTAGCAGACAGGGGGCGGACTATGGCTACACCTTC	CASSISRQGADYGYTF
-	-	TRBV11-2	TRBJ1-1	TGTGCCAGCAGCTTAGGAAGGTCCAGGGGTAACACTGAAGCTTTCTTT	CASSLGRSRGNTEAFF
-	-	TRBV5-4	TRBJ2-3	TGTGCCAGCAGCTTCGTAGGAGGGGCCACAGATACGCAGTATTTT	CASSFVGGATDTQYF
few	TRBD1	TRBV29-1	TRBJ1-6	TGCAGCGTTGAAACAGGGGATAATTCACCCCTCCACTTT	CSVETGDNSPLHF
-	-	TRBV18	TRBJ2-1	TGTGCCAGCTCACCACCGGAGGTTTCCGATGAGCAGTTCTTC	CASSPPEVSDEQFF
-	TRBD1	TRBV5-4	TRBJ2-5	TGTGCCAGCAGCTTGCCACAGGGGGGAATTGGTGGGGAGACCCAGTACTTC	CASSLPQGGIGGETQYF
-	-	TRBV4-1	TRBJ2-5	TGCGCCAGCAGCCAAGATATAACTTACCAAGAGACCCAGTACTTC	CASSQDITYQETQYF
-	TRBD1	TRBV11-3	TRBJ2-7	TGTGCCAGCAGCGTCTCCGGGACAGGGCCCTACGAGCAGTACTTC	CASSVSGTGPYEQYF
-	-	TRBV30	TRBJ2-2	TGTGCCTGGACCCAGGGTTACACCGGGGAGCTGTTTTTT	CAWTQGYTGELFF
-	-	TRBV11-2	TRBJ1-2	TGTGCCAGCAGTTTAAGACATCTTAACTATGGCTACACCTTC	CASSLRHLNYGYTF
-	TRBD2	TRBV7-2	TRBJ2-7	TGTGCCAGCAGCCAGGAGGGCGGGGGGTGGAACGAGCAGTACTTC	CASSQEGGGWNEQYF
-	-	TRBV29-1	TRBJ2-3	TGCAGCGTTAACCCCCAGGACTTCACAGATACGCAGTATTTT	CSVNPQDFTDTQYF
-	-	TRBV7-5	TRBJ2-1	TGTGTCAGAAGCTTAAGGCGGCAGGGGAATGAGCAGTTCTTC	CVRSLRRQGNEQFF
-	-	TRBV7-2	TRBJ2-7	TGTGCCAGCAGCTTGGGACTCGCCTACGAGCAGTACTTC	CASSLGLAYEQYF
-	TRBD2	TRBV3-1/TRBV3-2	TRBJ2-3	TGTGCCAGCAGCCAAGAGGGCGGGGGGGTCACAGATACGCAGTATTTT	CASSQEGGGVTDTQYF
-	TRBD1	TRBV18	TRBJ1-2	TGTGCCAGCTCACCCACCGGGACAGTTAACTATGGCTACACCTTC	CASSPTGTVNYGYTF
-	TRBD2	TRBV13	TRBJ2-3	TGTGCCAGCAGCTTACTCCGGACTAGCCGTGCAGATACGCAGTATTTT	CASSLLRTSRADTQYF
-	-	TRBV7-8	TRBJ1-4	TGTGCCAGCAGCTTAGTTCAGACTAATGAAAAACTGTTTTTT	CASSLVQTNEKLFF
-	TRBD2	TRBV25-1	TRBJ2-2	TGTGCCAGCAGCAGGACTAGCGGGGGGGCGTACACCGGGGAGCTGTTTTTT	CASSRTSGGAYTGELFF
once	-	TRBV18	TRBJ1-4	TGTGCCAGCTCACCACAGCAGGTTCGGACTAATGAAAAACTGTTTTTT	CASSPQQVRTNEKLFF